A selection of T cell receptor beta chains follows, all from one sample in a study of identifying expanded T cells in peripheral blood. The protocol was immunoSEQ multiplex PCR, while the TCRdb copy is restricted to in-frame clones and leaves out a portion. Altogether about 110,000 clones are present, about 85% being singletons, with the ten largest covering approximately 8%. Sequencing used blood. These receptor sequences come from a person aged 18 to 70 in good health. CDR3s include the opening cysteine and the closing phenylalanine or tryptophan. D genes are given only for firm matches. A row's size may be missing; if present it is once, few, many or a size class.

v_gene: TRBV5-6
j_gene: TRBJ2-5
d_gene: NA
abundance: NA
CDR3aa: CASSLAGTIVQETQYF
CDR3nt: TGTGCCAGCAGCTTGGCCGGGACAATAGTTCAAGAGACCCAGTACTTC

v_gene: TRBV19
j_gene: TRBJ2-7
d_gene: TRBD1
abundance: NA
CDR3aa: CASSIGQGESEQYF
CDR3nt: TGTGCCAGTAGTATAGGACAGGGAGAATCCGAGCAGTACTTC

v_gene: TRBV7-2
j_gene: TRBJ2-3
d_gene: NA
abundance: NA
CDR3aa: CASRLGPDTQYF
CDR3nt: TGTGCCAGCAGGTTAGGGCCAGATACGCAGTATTTT

v_gene: TRBV5-1
j_gene: TRBJ2-7
d_gene: TRBD1
abundance: once
CDR3aa: CASSLADREDFGAVYF
CDR3nt: TGCGCCAGCAGCTTGGCCGACAGGGAAGATTTCGGGGCCGTGTACTTC

v_gene: TRBV5-6
j_gene: TRBJ1-2
d_gene: NA
abundance: NA
CDR3aa: CASSLAGDPSLSGYTF
CDR3nt: TGTGCCAGCAGCTTGGCCGGAGATCCGTCCCTCTCTGGCTACACCTTC

v_gene: TRBV7-9
j_gene: TRBJ1-6
d_gene: NA
abundance: NA
CDR3aa: CARGRTAANPPLHF
CDR3nt: TGTGCCAGAGGAAGGACAGCAGCTAACCCACCCCTCCACTTT

v_gene: TRBV6-6
j_gene: TRBJ2-5
d_gene: NA
abundance: NA
CDR3aa: CASSYPQETQYF
CDR3nt: TGTGCCAGCAGTTACCCTCAAGAGACCCAGTACTTC

v_gene: TRBV6-6
j_gene: TRBJ2-1
d_gene: NA
abundance: once
CDR3aa: CASSYSEGDNEQFF
CDR3nt: TGTGCCAGCAGTTACTCGGAGGGGGACAATGAGCAGTTCTTC

v_gene: TRBV27
j_gene: TRBJ1-2
d_gene: TRBD1
abundance: NA
CDR3aa: CASSSARDRDGYTF
CDR3nt: TGTGCCAGCAGTTCGGCCCGGGACAGGGACGGCTACACCTTC

v_gene: TRBV4-1
j_gene: TRBJ1-4
d_gene: NA
abundance: NA
CDR3aa: CASSQDRSEYEKLFF
CDR3nt: TGCGCCAGCAGCCAAGACAGGTCGGAGTATGAAAAACTGTTTTTT

v_gene: TRBV14
j_gene: TRBJ1-1
d_gene: NA
abundance: medium-sized
CDR3aa: CASSQFSPYTEAFF
CDR3nt: TGTGCCAGCAGCCAATTTTCCCCCTACACTGAAGCTTTCTTT

v_gene: TRBV2
j_gene: TRBJ2-3
d_gene: TRBD1
abundance: NA
CDR3aa: CASSQDRERDTQYF
CDR3nt: TGTGCCAGCAGCCAGGACAGGGAAAGAGATACGCAGTATTTT

v_gene: TRBV30
j_gene: TRBJ2-7
d_gene: NA
abundance: NA
CDR3aa: CAWGGYEQYF
CDR3nt: TGTGCCTGGGGCGGATACGAGCAGTACTTC

v_gene: TRBV27
j_gene: TRBJ1-2
d_gene: TRBD1
abundance: NA
CDR3aa: CASSLTGAVGSYTF
CDR3nt: TGTGCCAGCAGTTTGACAGGGGCCGTAGGAAGCTACACCTTC

v_gene: TRBV7-2
j_gene: TRBJ2-1
d_gene: NA
abundance: NA
CDR3aa: CASSFQGNEQFF
CDR3nt: TGTGCCAGCAGCTTTCAGGGAAATGAGCAGTTCTTC

v_gene: TRBV18
j_gene: TRBJ1-1
d_gene: NA
abundance: NA
CDR3aa: CASSPRSDYNTEAFF
CDR3nt: TGTGCCAGCTCACCACGGTCGGATTATAACACTGAAGCTTTCTTT

v_gene: TRBV6-6
j_gene: TRBJ2-3
d_gene: NA
abundance: NA
CDR3aa: CASTPLRANTQYF
CDR3nt: TGTGCCAGCACCCCCCTCAGGGCGAATACGCAGTATTTT

v_gene: TRBV19
j_gene: TRBJ2-7
d_gene: NA
abundance: NA
CDR3aa: CASSERPGRSYEQYF
CDR3nt: TGTGCCAGTAGTGAGAGACCGGGACGGAGCTACGAGCAGTACTTC

v_gene: TRBV7-2
j_gene: TRBJ1-2
d_gene: NA
abundance: once
CDR3aa: CASSFTLSNYGYTF
CDR3nt: TGTGCCAGCAGCTTCACTTTATCTAACTATGGCTACACCTTC

v_gene: TRBV5-1
j_gene: TRBJ2-3
d_gene: NA
abundance: NA
CDR3aa: CASSPGLSTDTQYF
CDR3nt: TGCGCCAGCAGCCCCGGACTGAGCACAGATACGCAGTATTTT

v_gene: TRBV29-1
j_gene: TRBJ2-5
d_gene: NA
abundance: NA
CDR3aa: CSVMKGGGGQTQYF
CDR3nt: TGCAGCGTCATGAAGGGTGGTGGCGGGCAGACCCAGTACTTC

v_gene: TRBV29-1
j_gene: TRBJ2-1
d_gene: TRBD2
abundance: NA
CDR3aa: CSVSTSGRAVEQFF
CDR3nt: TGCAGCGTCTCCACTAGCGGGAGGGCGGTTGAGCAGTTCTTC

v_gene: TRBV10-3
j_gene: TRBJ2-5
d_gene: TRBD1
abundance: NA
CDR3aa: CAIRAPGQETQYF
CDR3nt: TGTGCCATCAGAGCACCGGGACAGGAGACCCAGTACTTC

v_gene: TRBV7-2
j_gene: TRBJ2-7
d_gene: NA
abundance: NA
CDR3aa: CASSPMQGQYEQYF
CDR3nt: TGTGCCAGCAGCCCCATGCAGGGGCAGTACGAGCAGTACTTC

v_gene: TRBV7-8
j_gene: TRBJ1-1
d_gene: NA
abundance: NA
CDR3aa: CASSLGRSNTEAFF
CDR3nt: TGTGCCAGCAGCTTGGGACGCTCGAACACTGAAGCTTTCTTT

v_gene: TRBV5-5
j_gene: TRBJ2-2
d_gene: NA
abundance: NA
CDR3aa: CASSLVRAGPGELFF
CDR3nt: TGTGCCAGCAGCTTGGTCAGGGCCGGACCCGGGGAGCTGTTTTTT

v_gene: TRBV2
j_gene: TRBJ2-7
d_gene: NA
abundance: NA
CDR3aa: CASRFSYEQYF
CDR3nt: TGTGCCAGCAGATTTAGCTACGAGCAGTACTTC

v_gene: TRBV10-3
j_gene: TRBJ2-7
d_gene: NA
abundance: NA
CDR3aa: CAIRANGTVRGSYEQYF
CDR3nt: TGTGCCATCAGGGCCAATGGGACGGTTCGGGGTTCCTACGAGCAGTACTTC

v_gene: TRBV2
j_gene: TRBJ1-5
d_gene: NA
abundance: NA
CDR3aa: CASSVSGRGSQPQHF
CDR3nt: TGTGCCAGCAGTGTTTCGGGACGAGGGAGTCAGCCCCAGCATTTT

v_gene: TRBV2
j_gene: TRBJ2-3
d_gene: NA
abundance: NA
CDR3aa: CASSIALPTDTQYF
CDR3nt: TGTGCCAGCAGTATTGCACTCCCGACAGATACGCAGTATTTT

v_gene: TRBV5-1
j_gene: TRBJ2-2
d_gene: NA
abundance: once
CDR3aa: CASSLDLGTGELFF
CDR3nt: TGCGCCAGCAGCTTGGATCTGGGCACCGGGGAGCTGTTTTTT

v_gene: TRBV7-6
j_gene: TRBJ2-1
d_gene: TRBD2
abundance: NA
CDR3aa: CASSRLAGVYNEQFF
CDR3nt: TGTGCCAGCAGCCGACTAGCGGGGGTATACAATGAGCAGTTCTTC

v_gene: TRBV6-5
j_gene: TRBJ1-2
d_gene: NA
abundance: few
CDR3aa: CATTAGYGYTF
CDR3nt: TGTGCCACGACCGCGGGGTATGGCTACACCTTC

v_gene: TRBV28
j_gene: TRBJ2-7
d_gene: TRBD1
abundance: NA
CDR3aa: CASSLRTGYYYEHYF
CDR3nt: TGTGCCAGCAGTCTTAGGACAGGGTATTACTACGAGCATTACTTC

v_gene: TRBV6-5
j_gene: TRBJ1-1
d_gene: TRBD1
abundance: NA
CDR3aa: CASRTTGDSEAFF
CDR3nt: TGTGCCAGCAGAACCACAGGGGACAGTGAAGCTTTCTTT

v_gene: TRBV28
j_gene: TRBJ1-2
d_gene: TRBD1
abundance: NA
CDR3aa: CATAGGAVGTYGYTF
CDR3nt: TGTGCCACCGCAGGGGGCGCGGTCGGGACCTATGGCTACACCTTC

v_gene: TRBV7-3
j_gene: TRBJ2-3
d_gene: NA
abundance: NA
CDR3aa: CASSLVGGTPPDTQYF
CDR3nt: TGTGCCAGCAGCTTAGTGGGGGGAACCCCCCCAGATACGCAGTATTTT

v_gene: TRBV9
j_gene: TRBJ2-2
d_gene: TRBD2
abundance: NA
CDR3aa: CASSIRTSGNTGELFF
CDR3nt: TGTGCCAGCAGCATTCGGACTAGCGGGAACACCGGGGAGCTGTTTTTT

v_gene: TRBV30
j_gene: TRBJ2-4
d_gene: NA
abundance: few
CDR3aa: CAWSDLAKNIQYF
CDR3nt: TGTGCCTGGAGTGACCTAGCCAAAAACATTCAGTACTTC

v_gene: TRBV5-6
j_gene: TRBJ1-2
d_gene: NA
abundance: few
CDR3aa: CASSRYYGYTF
CDR3nt: TGTGCCAGCAGCCGTTACTATGGCTACACCTTC

v_gene: TRBV10-3
j_gene: TRBJ1-2
d_gene: TRBD1
abundance: few
CDR3aa: CANRGNYGYTF
CDR3nt: TGTGCCAACAGGGGTAACTATGGCTACACCTTC

v_gene: TRBV5-4
j_gene: TRBJ2-2
d_gene: TRBD1
abundance: NA
CDR3aa: CASSLSGTGDSGELFF
CDR3nt: TGTGCCAGCAGCTTGTCCGGGACAGGGGATTCCGGGGAGCTGTTTTTT

v_gene: TRBV7-3
j_gene: TRBJ2-2
d_gene: NA
abundance: NA
CDR3aa: CASSRTEYTGELFF
CDR3nt: TGTGCCAGCAGCCGGACGGAATACACCGGGGAGCTGTTTTTT